The 4 T cell receptor beta chains below come from one sample, sequenced in a study of T-cell reconstitution after alpha-beta-depleted transplantation in children. Molecular barcoding with unique molecular identifiers was used for the TCRbeta library. From the PCR reads, TCRdb called clonotypes with MiXCR, one entry per CDR3 protein. The table lists 200,000 to 250,000 distinct CDR3 sequences, approximately 8.4% of them singletons. The sample in question was PBMCs, mostly from graft donor cells, obtained 360 days after TCRalphabeta/CD19-depleted stem cell transplant. The receptors were sampled from a male patient between 2 and 15 years old who had a stem cell transplant for acute myeloid leukemia, so the T cells may come from the graft donor.

V and J are TRBV15 and TRBJ1-5, with D uncertain. Germline V gene data show CDR1 as LNHNV and CDR2 as YYDKDF (reference sequence). V lost 2 bases and J 11 bases, leaving 19 bases between the germline ends. The CDR3 loop spans 15 amino acids. The CDR3 is CATSRLTPNIKAQHF. CDR3 in DNA: TGTGCCACCAGCAGACTTACACCCAACATCAAGGCCCAGCATTTT. Full variable domain (missing parts from reference TRBV15 and TRBJ1-5): DAMVIQNPRYQVTQFGKPVTLSCSQTLNHNVMYWYQQKSSQAPKLLFHYYDKDFNNEADTPDNFQSRRPNTSFCFLDIRSPGLGDTAMYLCATSRLTPNIKAQHFGDGTRLSIL.

The V gene is TRBV20-1, the J gene TRBJ2-7, with D perhaps matching TRBD2 (5 bases). Per germline, CDR1 DFQATT and CDR2 SNEGSKA (reference sequence). V was trimmed by 1 base and J by 2 bases, leaving 9 bases between them. This CDR3 spans 13 amino acids. The CDR3 sequence: CSARGPSTYEQYF. The CDR3 DNA reads as TGCAGTGCTAGAGGGCCTAGCACCTACGAGCAGTACTTC.

This clonotype was observed many times. The CDR3 reads CSVEGTGGKGTEAFF. The DNA of the CDR3 is TGCAGCGTTGAGGGGACAGGGGGCAAAGGCACTGAAGCTTTCTTT. The V gene is TRBV29-1, the J gene TRBJ1-1, with 12 positions matching TRBD1. After removal of 3 bases from V and 4 bases from J, the junction contained 6 bases not matched to a gene. The V gene's germline CDR1 is SQVTM and CDR2 ANQGSEA. The CDR3 contains 15 residues.

This clonotype was recorded at least ten times. The rearrangement uses TRBV7-8 and TRBJ2-1; 7 bases are a match to TRBD2. The CDR3 sequence is 15 residues long. J gave up 7 bases and V 2 bases, and 8 bases lay outside the gene matches. CDR1 SGHVS and CDR2 FQNEAQ come from the germline V gene. DNA of the CDR3: TGTGCCAGCAGCTTACTAGCGCGGGGGAAAAATGAGCAGTTCTTC. Translated: CASSLLARGKNEQFF.